This is a list of T cell receptor beta chains from one sample in a study of response to subunit inactivated influenza vaccine. TCRdb processed the RT-PCR reads anew with MiXCR; each CDR3 protein has one entry. This table holds around 180,000 distinct CDR3 sequences, around a tenth found once. Sequenced material: non-naive T cells sorted from PBMCs, taken on the day of vaccination. All receptors come from a man between 45 and 60 years old who received an inactivated influenza vaccine. The CDR3 runs from the conserved cysteine through the conserved F or W. The order of the fields is D gene, clone size, V gene, J gene, CDR3 protein, CDR3 DNA. The D gene is left open where the match is weak. Clone size appears in some rows only: once, few, many, or a class for an expanded clone.

-,many,TRBV12-3/TRBV12-4,TRBJ1-6,CASSLVADSPLHF,TGTGCCAGCAGTTTAGTTGCTGATTCACCCCTCCACTTT
-,few,TRBV6-2/TRBV6-3,TRBJ2-2,CASRNTYGLENTGELFF,TGTGCCAGCAGAAACACGTATGGACTGGAGAACACCGGGGAGCTGTTTTTT
-,many,TRBV4-3,TRBJ2-7,CASSHLTGSYEQYF,TGCGCCAGCAGCCACCTTACAGGTTCCTACGAGCAGTACTTC
TRBD2,few,TRBV11-2,TRBJ2-1,CASSFTSSGTVEQFF,TGTGCCAGCAGCTTTACGTCTAGCGGGACGGTTGAGCAGTTCTTC
TRBD2,many,TRBV7-9,TRBJ2-3,CASSRLRTSGMADTQYF,TGTGCCAGCAGCCGCCTTAGGACTAGCGGGATGGCAGATACGCAGTATTTT
-,-,TRBV7-8,TRBJ2-7,CASSLTGFDEQYF,TGTGCCAGCAGCTTAACGGGGTTCGACGAGCAGTACTTC
-,many,TRBV7-9,TRBJ2-1,CASQGGSYNEQFF,TGTGCCAGTCAGGGGGGATCCTACAATGAGCAGTTCTTC
-,many,TRBV5-6,TRBJ2-5,CASSLAGLAQETQYF,TGTGCCAGCAGTTTGGCCGGACTCGCTCAAGAGACCCAGTACTTC
-,once,TRBV4-1,TRBJ2-3,CASSQGSVDTQYF,TGCGCCAGCAGCCAAGGCAGCGTCGATACGCAGTATTTT
-,-,TRBV27,TRBJ1-4,CASSLNRGAGEKLFF,TGTGCCAGCAGTTTAAATCGCGGGGCTGGAGAAAAACTGTTTTTT
TRBD1,few,TRBV5-1,TRBJ1-4,CASRGTGGTNEKLFF,TGCGCCAGCAGAGGGACAGGTGGCACTAATGAAAAACTGTTTTTT
-,-,TRBV20-1,TRBJ2-4,CSASVGHYKNIQYF,TGCAGTGCTAGCGTAGGCCACTATAAAAACATTCAGTACTTC
-,-,TRBV12-3/TRBV12-4,TRBJ1-5,CASTGWINQPQHF,TGTGCCAGCACCGGGTGGATCAATCAGCCCCAGCATTTT
-,-,TRBV7-9,TRBJ1-1,CASSLGGPMNTEAFF,TGTGCCAGCAGCTTAGGGGGACCGATGAACACTGAAGCTTTCTTT
-,many,TRBV18,TRBJ2-7,CASSMASYEQYF,TGTGCCAGCTCGATGGCCTCCTACGAGCAGTACTTC
-,-,TRBV7-9,TRBJ2-1,CASSLAVTSFSYNEQFF,TGTGCCAGCAGCTTAGCGGTGACTAGTTTCTCCTACAATGAGCAGTTCTTC
-,-,TRBV20-1,TRBJ2-3,CSAATRSGKRTDTQYF,TGCAGTGCCGCAACCCGATCAGGGAAACGCACAGATACGCAGTATTTT
TRBD1,-,TRBV28,TRBJ2-7,CASSYPDRGTYEQYF,TGTGCCAGCAGCTACCCAGACAGGGGGACCTACGAGCAGTACTTC
TRBD2,-,TRBV28,TRBJ2-5,CASSPASLAGVSETQYF,TGTGCCAGCAGTCCCGCCTCACTAGCGGGAGTAAGTGAGACCCAGTACTTC
TRBD1,-,TRBV7-9,TRBJ2-2,CASSQGTGTGELFF,TGTGCCAGCAGCCAAGGGACAGGGACCGGGGAGCTGTTTTTT
-,few,TRBV6-2/TRBV6-3,TRBJ2-5,CASSYSTDGAQETQYF,TGTGCCAGCAGTTACTCGACCGACGGGGCCCAAGAGACCCAGTACTTC
-,many,TRBV7-2,TRBJ1-1,CASSLVGLRNTEAFF,TGTGCCAGCAGCTTAGTTGGCCTCAGGAACACTGAAGCTTTCTTT
-,-,TRBV11-2,TRBJ2-7,CASTGAGIHEQYF,TGTGCCAGCACCGGGGCGGGAATCCACGAGCAGTACTTC
TRBD1,many,TRBV6-2/TRBV6-3,TRBJ1-5,CASSYGDSNQPQHF,TGTGCCAGCAGTTATGGGGACAGTAATCAGCCCCAGCATTTT
-,few,TRBV27,TRBJ2-7,CASSPLRIVIGEYEQYF,TGTGCCAGCAGTCCCCTACGAATTGTTATAGGGGAGTACGAGCAGTACTTC
TRBD1,many,TRBV6-1,TRBJ1-4,CASTATGNTNEKLFF,TGTGCCAGCACCGCGACAGGGAACACTAATGAAAAACTGTTTTTT
-,many,TRBV11-2,TRBJ2-3,CASSPVRRGSTDTQYF,TGTGCCAGCAGCCCCGTCCGGCGGGGATCCACAGATACGCAGTATTTT
-,few,TRBV7-2,TRBJ2-2,CASSLAGGPGSTGELFF,TGTGCCAGCAGCTTAGCGGGGGGCCCTGGGTCGACCGGGGAGCTGTTTTTT
-,many,TRBV27,TRBJ2-5,CASAGTYQETQYF,TGTGCCAGCGCCGGGACCTACCAAGAGACCCAGTACTTC
-,-,TRBV29-1,TRBJ2-2,CSVGKGAGELFF,TGCAGCGTTGGCAAGGGTGCCGGGGAGCTGTTTTTT
TRBD1,few,TRBV3-1,TRBJ2-7,CASSQDEGAGYEQYF,TGTGCCAGCAGCCAAGATGAGGGGGCAGGCTACGAGCAGTACTTC
TRBD1,many,TRBV3-1,TRBJ1-2,CASSSYSGTGGKYGYTF,TGTGCCAGCAGCTCCTATAGCGGGACAGGGGGAAAATACGGCTACACCTTC
-,many,TRBV6-5,TRBJ2-7,CASILGGPLEEQYF,TGTGCCAGCATTTTAGGTGGCCCTCTGGAGGAGCAGTACTTC
TRBD1,-,TRBV4-3,TRBJ2-7,CASSQVGRGSGYEQYF,TGCGCCAGCAGCCAAGTAGGCAGGGGGTCAGGCTACGAGCAGTACTTC
-,-,TRBV6-2/TRBV6-3,TRBJ1-6,CASTHLGRNSPLHF,TGTGCCAGCACCCACCTCGGTCGTAATTCACCCCTCCACTTT
-,-,TRBV27,TRBJ1-5,CASSLLGDSDQPQHF,TGTGCCAGCAGTTTATTGGGGGATAGCGATCAGCCCCAGCATTTT
TRBD1,many,TRBV5-6,TRBJ2-2,CASSPGTGDTGELFF,TGTGCCAGCAGCCCCGGGACAGGAGACACCGGGGAGCTGTTTTTT
-,few,TRBV18,TRBJ2-2,CASSPPGAATGELFF,TGTGCCAGCTCCCCCCCGGGGGCTGCCACCGGGGAGCTGTTTTTT
-,many,TRBV3-1,TRBJ1-6,CASSFRGSDSPLHF,TGTGCCAGCAGCTTCAGGGGAAGTGATTCACCCCTCCACTTT
TRBD1,many,TRBV2,TRBJ1-6,CASKLDRANSPLHF,TGTGCCAGCAAGCTGGACAGGGCCAATTCACCCCTCCACTTT
-,many,TRBV5-1,TRBJ2-1,CASSLVLATSSYNEQFF,TGCGCCAGCAGCTTGGTGCTAGCGACGAGCTCCTACAATGAGCAGTTCTTC
TRBD2,few,TRBV6-2/TRBV6-3,TRBJ2-5,CASSRTSGRYQETQYF,TGTGCCAGCAGTCGGACTAGCGGGCGATACCAAGAGACCCAGTACTTC
TRBD1,few,TRBV6-6,TRBJ2-7,CASADRIYSEQYF,TGTGCCAGCGCGGACAGGATTTATAGCGAGCAGTACTTC
TRBD1,few,TRBV20-1,TRBJ2-7,CSARGPGQGSYEQYF,TGCAGTGCTAGAGGACCGGGACAGGGGTCCTACGAGCAGTACTTC
-,few,TRBV28,TRBJ2-2,CASTPISGRWTGELFF,TGTGCCAGCACCCCTATCTCGGGGCGATGGACCGGGGAGCTGTTTTTT
-,-,TRBV7-2,TRBJ2-2,CASSNPANTGELFF,TGTGCCAGCAGCAATCCAGCGAACACCGGGGAGCTGTTTTTT
-,-,TRBV9,TRBJ2-3,CASRPGTSTDTQYF,TGTGCCAGCAGGCCCGGGACTAGCACAGATACGCAGTATTTT
-,-,TRBV29-1,TRBJ1-3,CSVEDVGGSATIYF,TGCAGCGTTGAAGATGTTGGGGGCTCTGCCACCATATATTTT
-,-,TRBV24-1,TRBJ1-4,CATSEGSGATNEKLFF,TGTGCCACCAGTGAGGGATCAGGCGCAACTAATGAAAAACTGTTTTTT
TRBD2,-,TRBV20-1,TRBJ2-1,CSARAGTSISREQFF,TGCAGTGCTAGGGCCGGGACTAGCATTTCTCGGGAGCAGTTCTTC
TRBD1,few,TRBV6-2/TRBV6-3,TRBJ2-7,CASSWGTGSYEQYF,TGTGCCAGCAGTTGGGGGACAGGTTCCTACGAGCAGTACTTC
-,-,TRBV6-2/TRBV6-3,TRBJ1-1,CASSPATPEAFF,TGTGCCAGCAGTCCGGCCACCCCTGAAGCTTTCTTT
-,-,TRBV20-1,TRBJ2-2,CSASIGADTGELFF,TGCAGTGCTAGTATAGGGGCTGACACCGGGGAGCTGTTTTTT
-,-,TRBV3-1,TRBJ1-2,CASSQGTANNYGYTF,TGTGCCAGCAGCCAAGGGACAGCGAATAACTATGGCTACACCTTC
-,many,TRBV6-5,TRBJ1-4,CASSSEGANEKLFF,TGTGCCAGCAGTTCAGAAGGGGCTAATGAAAAACTGTTTTTT
-,-,TRBV4-3,TRBJ2-3,CASSQEIIEFRNTQYF,TGCGCCAGCAGCCAAGAAATAATTGAGTTCCGAAATACGCAGTATTTT
TRBD1,many,TRBV5-5,TRBJ1-4,CASSNSGQGWEKLFF,TGTGCCAGCAGCAACAGTGGACAGGGATGGGAAAAACTGTTTTTT
TRBD1,many,TRBV7-2,TRBJ2-7,CASRDPGQLYEQYF,TGTGCCAGCAGAGATCCGGGACAGCTCTACGAGCAGTACTTC
-,-,TRBV7-9,TRBJ2-5,CASSLVAILETQYF,TGTGCCAGCAGCTTAGTCGCTATTTTGGAGACCCAGTACTTC